The clone carrying this TCR beta chain has just a few counts. The sample comes from a study of T cells in Graves' hyperthyroidism and ophthalmopathy. Template material for amplifying TCR beta CDR3 regions consisted of RNA transcripts. Using the HTBI primer set, a first-round RT-PCR was run on the TCR CDR3. TCRdb itself ran the multiplex PCR reads through MiXCR, one entry per CDR3 protein. In the table there are about 640,000 distinct CDR3 sequences, roughly 46% of which are singletons. Germline values: CDR1 SEHNR, CDR2 FQNEAQ (reference sequence). The CDR3 is 13 amino acids. The germline V and J ends were trimmed by 7 bases and 4 bases, with 13 bases remaining between them.

The clonotype originates from an adult man with Graves' disease, either hyperthyroidism or ophthalmopathy (not recorded which). V usage is TRBV7-9 and J usage is TRBJ1-1, with D maybe TRBD1 (6 bases). Sequencing input: peripheral blood or thyroid tissue (not recorded which). CDR3 protein: CASTPPGATEAFF. The DNA of the CDR3 is TGTGCCAGCACCCCCCCGGGGGCCACTGAAGCTTTCTTT. The full variable domain, completed using reference TRBV7-9 and TRBJ1-1, is DTGVSQNPRHKITKRGQNVTFRCDPISEHNRLYWYRQTLGQGPEFLTYFQNEAQLEKSRLLSDRFSAERPKGSFSTLEIQRTEQGDSAMYLCASTPPGATEAFFGQGTRLTVV.